This T cell receptor (beta chain) was captured by sequencing in a study of blood T cell repertoires in COVID-19 (TCRdb year 2020). Concerning the study at large: The collaborator samples originated in the United States, Italy and Spain and spanned the acute and convalescent phases of COVID-19. The prospective study material was composed of cDNA or gDNA derived from T cells, B-cell-depleted T cells, or PBMCs. The dataset comprised deeply sampled blood TCRbeta repertoires from subjects exposed to, actively infected with, or recovered from COVID-19. The repertoires were released in a freely available public database meant as a resource for research on the immune response to SARS-CoV-2. Samples came from the ongoing ImmuneRACE study (first 160 participants) plus 1,254 subjects from 6 global collaborators. The sample metadata nearly always contained a de-identified subject ID, COVID-19 status, age in years and sex. Where available, HLA class I and class II types were obtained from metadata supplied by the sample provider rather than from assay-based typing. On the study overall, not on this receptor specifically: Clinical and demographic metadata were provided uncurated, with the amount varying by source and participant.

The germline V gene (reference sequence) specifies SGHNT as CDR1 and YYREEE as CDR2. Its CDR3 holds 18 amino acids, cysteine through phenylalanine. The retained sequence is limited to the CDR3, 54 bases, with the frame set at the first base. Germline trimming: 0 bases from V, 2 bases from J; junction bases outside gene matches: 8. On this clone: Its antigen remains undetermined. One base away there is no much larger clone; base qualities are not given.

TCRbeta CDR3 regions were amplified from genomic DNA by means of the immunoSEQ Assay, a bias-controlled multiplex PCR. Under the source paper's analysis protocol: The number of nucleated cells in each sample was estimated by amplification of reference gene primers within the assay. To quantify the absolute abundance of each unique TCRbeta CDR3 rearrangement, sequence reads were collapsed and filtered. For each sample, productive Simpson clonality was calculated by taking the square root of Simpson's diversity index across productive rearrangements. TCRdb took over this immuneACCESS table, retaining in-frame rearrangements with V and J assigned. Such tables are incomplete; in checked studies, under half of the missing clones stem from an unresolved V gene, and the remainder is unexplained. That table is the source of V, J and clone size, and D and trimming were worked out from the DNA. Recorded for this sample are 270,000 or so clones; about nine tenths of them occurred a single time. Of the sample, 1.2% is held by the ten largest clones.

In the prospective study, participants were about 18 to 100 years old, resided in about two dozen geographic areas of the United States, and were enrolled through a virtual design. In the prospective study, participants were assigned to cohorts based on the clinical history participants reported in a screening survey and a study questionnaire. In the prospective study, mobile phlebotomists collected whole blood, serum and a nasopharyngeal or oropharyngeal swab from each participant. Participants in the prospective study had the option to provide additional blood draws and questionnaires over a roughly 2-month period. Prospective study blood samples were shipped either frozen or at room temperature before DNA extraction.

The receptor was derived from a woman between 35 and 50 years old with acute COVID-19. Specimen: PBMCs or T cells enriched from blood (not recorded which). The chain employs TRBV5-4 and TRBJ2-7; 13 bases in the middle match TRBD2. The DNA sequence follows: TGTGCCAGCAGCTTGGGACTAGCGGGAGGACTTAACCCCTACGAGCAGTACTTC. The translation is CASSLGLAGGLNPYEQYF.